A single sample gave rise to the 4 T cell receptor beta chains below, sequenced in a study of blood T cell repertoires in COVID-19. Sequencing used immunoSEQ multiplex PCR; TCRdb keeps in-frame clones, though not all of them. The table has about 66,000 clones, nearly 90% seen once; the top ten hold approximately 1.5%. The sample was peripheral blood. These receptors all come from a man aged 60 to 69 with acute or convalescent COVID-19.

This clone was seen just once. The chain links TRBV5-6 to TRBJ1-2; 7 nucleotides align to TRBD1. Germline V gives CDR1 SGHDT, CDR2 YYEEEE. The CDR3 totals 17 residues. V trimming: 1 base; J trimming: 0 bases; junction bases outside the gene matches: 9. The CDR3 here is CASSLTGVHIANYGYTF. In nucleotides, the CDR3 is TGTGCCAGCAGCTTGACAGGGGTCCACATCGCTAACTATGGCTACACCTTC.

This rearrangement joins TRBV27 to TRBJ1-1; 8 positions match TRBD1. The V segment lost 5 bases and the J segment 7 bases; nucleotides outside the gene matches: 6. CDR1 MNHEY and CDR2 SMNVEV come from the germline V gene (reference sequence). CDR3 length: 13 residues. Here the CDR3 reads CASSRQGRDEAFF. The CDR3 DNA sequence: TGTGCCAGCAGTCGACAGGGGCGGGATGAAGCTTTCTTT.

The chain links TRBV5-1 to TRBJ1-1; tentatively, D is TRBD1 (5 bases). The CDR3 consists of 14 residues. The germline CDR1 and CDR2 sequences are SGHRS and YFSETQ. V was cut by 0 bases and J by 8 bases, with 14 bases left in between. The CDR3 here is CASSLGGGNREAFF. The CDR3 coding sequence is TGCGCCAGCAGCTTGGGGGGCGGTAACCGGGAAGCTTTCTTT.

The genes are TRBV7-2 and TRBJ1-5; no firm D call. Germline V gives CDR1 SGHTA, CDR2 FQGNSA. V was trimmed by 5 bases and J by 6 bases, leaving 11 bases between them. The CDR3 loop spans 13 amino acids. In DNA, the CDR3 is TGTGCCAGCAGCGGAGGTGGAGTTCAGCCCCAGCATTTT. This gives the protein CASSGGGVQPQHF.